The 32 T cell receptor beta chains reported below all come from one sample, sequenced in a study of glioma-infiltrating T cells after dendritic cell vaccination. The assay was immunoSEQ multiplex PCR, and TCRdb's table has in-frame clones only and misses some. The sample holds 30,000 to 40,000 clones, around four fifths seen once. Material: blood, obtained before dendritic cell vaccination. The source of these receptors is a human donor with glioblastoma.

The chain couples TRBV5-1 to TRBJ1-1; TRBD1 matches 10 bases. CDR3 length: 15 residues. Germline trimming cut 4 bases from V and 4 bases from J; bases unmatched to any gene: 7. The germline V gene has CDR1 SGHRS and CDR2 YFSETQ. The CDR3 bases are TGCGCCAGCAGCCTCCGGACAGGGGGATTCACTGAAGCTTTCTTT. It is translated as CASSLRTGGFTEAFF.

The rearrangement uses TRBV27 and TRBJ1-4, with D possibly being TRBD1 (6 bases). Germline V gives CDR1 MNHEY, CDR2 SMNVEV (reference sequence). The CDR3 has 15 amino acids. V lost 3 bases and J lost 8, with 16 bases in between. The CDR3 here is CASSFTGFVGEKLFF. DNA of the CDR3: TGTGCCAGCAGTTTCACAGGGTTTGTTGGAGAAAAACTGTTTTTT.

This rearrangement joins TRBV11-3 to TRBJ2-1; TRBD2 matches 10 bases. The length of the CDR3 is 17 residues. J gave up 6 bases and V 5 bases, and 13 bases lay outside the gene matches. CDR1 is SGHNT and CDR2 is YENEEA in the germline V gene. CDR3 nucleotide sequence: TGTGCCAGCAGCCGAAGCGGGGGGGCCTATCTATTCAATGAGCAGTTCTTC. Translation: CASSRSGGAYLFNEQFF.

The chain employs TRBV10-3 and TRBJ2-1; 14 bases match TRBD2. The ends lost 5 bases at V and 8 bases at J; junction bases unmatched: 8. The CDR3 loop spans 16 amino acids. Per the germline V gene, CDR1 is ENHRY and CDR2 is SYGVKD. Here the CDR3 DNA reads TGTGCCATCAGTCTAGGGACTAGCGGGGGAACTTATGAGCAGTTCTTC. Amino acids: CAISLGTSGGTYEQFF.

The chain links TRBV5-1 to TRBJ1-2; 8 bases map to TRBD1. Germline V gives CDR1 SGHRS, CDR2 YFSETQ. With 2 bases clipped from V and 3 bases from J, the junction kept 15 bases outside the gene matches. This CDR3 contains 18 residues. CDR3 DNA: TGCGCCAGCAGCTTAGCGTCCAACCATCCAGGGGGCGACTATGGCTACACCTTC. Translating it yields CASSLASNHPGGDYGYTF.

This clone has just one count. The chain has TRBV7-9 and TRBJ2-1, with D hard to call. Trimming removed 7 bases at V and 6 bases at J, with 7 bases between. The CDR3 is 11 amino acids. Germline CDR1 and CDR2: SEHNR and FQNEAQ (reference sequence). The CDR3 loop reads CASTGPNEQFF. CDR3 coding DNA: TGTGCCAGCACAGGTCCCAATGAGCAGTTCTTC.

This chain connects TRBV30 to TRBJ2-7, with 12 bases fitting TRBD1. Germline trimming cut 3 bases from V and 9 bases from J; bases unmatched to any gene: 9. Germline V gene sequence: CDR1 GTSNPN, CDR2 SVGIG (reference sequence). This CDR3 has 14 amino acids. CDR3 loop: CAWSRDRGRPGQYF. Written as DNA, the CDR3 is TGTGCCTGGAGCCGGGACAGGGGGCGGCCGGGGCAGTACTTC.

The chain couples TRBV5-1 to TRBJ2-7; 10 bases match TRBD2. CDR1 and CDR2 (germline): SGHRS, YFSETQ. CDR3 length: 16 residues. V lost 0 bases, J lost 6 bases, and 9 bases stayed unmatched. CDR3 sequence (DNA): TGCGCCAGCAGCTTGGGGCAGCGGGGGGGCTGGGGCGAGCAGTACTTC. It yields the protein CASSLGQRGGWGEQYF.

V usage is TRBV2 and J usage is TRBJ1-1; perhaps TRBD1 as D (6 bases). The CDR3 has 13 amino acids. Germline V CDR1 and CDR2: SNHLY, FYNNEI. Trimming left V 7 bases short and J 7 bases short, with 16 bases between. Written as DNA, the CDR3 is TGTGCCAGCAATGTTGAGGGGACAATTGAAGCTTTCTTT. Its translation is CASNVEGTIEAFF.

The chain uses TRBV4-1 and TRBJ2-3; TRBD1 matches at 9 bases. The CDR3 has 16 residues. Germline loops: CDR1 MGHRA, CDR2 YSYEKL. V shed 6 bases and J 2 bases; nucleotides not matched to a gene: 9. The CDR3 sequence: CASRRGTGQYTDTQYF. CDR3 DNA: TGCGCCAGCAGGCGCGGGACAGGGCAGTACACAGATACGCAGTATTTT.

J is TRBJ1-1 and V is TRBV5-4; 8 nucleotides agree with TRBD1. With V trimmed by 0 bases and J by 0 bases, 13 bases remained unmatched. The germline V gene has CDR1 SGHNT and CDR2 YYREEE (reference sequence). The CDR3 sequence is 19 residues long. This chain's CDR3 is CASSLGPRGRRSMNTEAFF. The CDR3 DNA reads TGTGCCAGCAGCTTGGGACCCAGGGGGCGCAGGTCTATGAACACTGAAGCTTTCTTT.

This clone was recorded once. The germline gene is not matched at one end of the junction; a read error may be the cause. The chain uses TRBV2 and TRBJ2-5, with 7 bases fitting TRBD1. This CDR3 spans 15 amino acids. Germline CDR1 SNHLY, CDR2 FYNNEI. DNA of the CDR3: TGTGCCAGCAGTGAGATGGGACAGTCCCAAGGGACCCAGTACTTC. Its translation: CASSEMGQSQGTQYF.

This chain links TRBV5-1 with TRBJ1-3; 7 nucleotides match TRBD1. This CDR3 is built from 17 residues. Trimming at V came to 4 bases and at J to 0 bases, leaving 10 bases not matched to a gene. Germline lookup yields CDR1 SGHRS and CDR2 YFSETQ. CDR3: CASSGRDRPGSGNTIYF. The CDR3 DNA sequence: TGCGCCAGCAGCGGACGGGACAGACCCGGCTCTGGAAACACCATATATTTT.

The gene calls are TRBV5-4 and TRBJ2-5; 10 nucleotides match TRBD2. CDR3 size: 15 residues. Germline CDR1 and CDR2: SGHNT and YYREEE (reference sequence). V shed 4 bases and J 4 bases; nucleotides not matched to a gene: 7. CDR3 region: CASSRSGGAAETQYF. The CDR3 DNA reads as TGTGCCAGCAGCCGAAGCGGGGGGGCCGCAGAGACCCAGTACTTC.

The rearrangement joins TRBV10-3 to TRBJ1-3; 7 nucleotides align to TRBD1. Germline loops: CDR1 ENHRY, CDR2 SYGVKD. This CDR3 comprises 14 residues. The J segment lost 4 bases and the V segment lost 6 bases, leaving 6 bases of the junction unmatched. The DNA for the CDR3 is TGTGCCATCAGCGCCGGGACAGCGGGAAACACCATATATTTT. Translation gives CAISAGTAGNTIYF.

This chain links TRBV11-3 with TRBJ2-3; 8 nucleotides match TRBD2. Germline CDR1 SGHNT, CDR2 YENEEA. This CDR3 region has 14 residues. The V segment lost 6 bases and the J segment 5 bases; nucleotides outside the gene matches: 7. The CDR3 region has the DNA TGTGCCAGCAGAGGGGCGGGGGGAGTAGATACGCAGTATTTT. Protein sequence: CASRGAGGVDTQYF.

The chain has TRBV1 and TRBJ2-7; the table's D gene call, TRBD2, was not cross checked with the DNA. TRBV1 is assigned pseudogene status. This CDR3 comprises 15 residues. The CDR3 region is CTSSQDASGGAEQYF. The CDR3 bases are TGCACCAGCAGCCAAGACGCTAGCGGGGGGGCCGAGCAGTACTTC.

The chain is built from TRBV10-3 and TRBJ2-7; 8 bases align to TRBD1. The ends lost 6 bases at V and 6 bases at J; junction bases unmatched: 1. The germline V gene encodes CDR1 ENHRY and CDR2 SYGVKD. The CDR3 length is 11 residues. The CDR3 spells CAIRTGVEQYF. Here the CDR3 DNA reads TGTGCCATCAGGACAGGGGTCGAGCAGTACTTC.

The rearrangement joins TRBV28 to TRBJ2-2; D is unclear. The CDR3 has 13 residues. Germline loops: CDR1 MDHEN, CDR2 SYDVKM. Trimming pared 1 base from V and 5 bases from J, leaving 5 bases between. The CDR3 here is CASSLFRTGELFF. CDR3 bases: TGTGCCAGCAGTTTATTCCGGACCGGGGAGCTGTTTTTT.

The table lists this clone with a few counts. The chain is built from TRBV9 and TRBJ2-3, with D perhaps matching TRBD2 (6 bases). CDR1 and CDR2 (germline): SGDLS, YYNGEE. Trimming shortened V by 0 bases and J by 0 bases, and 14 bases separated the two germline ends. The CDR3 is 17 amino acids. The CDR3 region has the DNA TGTGCCAGCAGCGTAGAGGATAGCGGCTATAGCACAGATACGCAGTATTTT. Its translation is CASSVEDSGYSTDTQYF.

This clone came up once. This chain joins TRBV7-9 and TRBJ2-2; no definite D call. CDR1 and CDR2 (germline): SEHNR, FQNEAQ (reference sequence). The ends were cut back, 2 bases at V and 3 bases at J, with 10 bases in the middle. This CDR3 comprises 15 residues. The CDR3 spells CASSLLVAYTGELFF. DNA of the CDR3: TGTGCCAGCAGCTTATTAGTCGCTTACACCGGGGAGCTGTTTTTT.

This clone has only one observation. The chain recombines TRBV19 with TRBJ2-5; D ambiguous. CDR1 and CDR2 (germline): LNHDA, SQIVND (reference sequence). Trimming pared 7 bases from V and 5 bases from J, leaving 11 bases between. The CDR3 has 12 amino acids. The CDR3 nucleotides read TGTGCCAGTAAATCAGACGGGGAGACCCAGTACTTC. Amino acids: CASKSDGETQYF.

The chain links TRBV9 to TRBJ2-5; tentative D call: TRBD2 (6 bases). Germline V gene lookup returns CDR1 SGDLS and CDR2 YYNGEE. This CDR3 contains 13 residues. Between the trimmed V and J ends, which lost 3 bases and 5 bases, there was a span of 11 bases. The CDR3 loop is CASSAFGGETQYF. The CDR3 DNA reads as TGTGCCAGCAGCGCCTTTGGAGGGGAGACCCAGTACTTC. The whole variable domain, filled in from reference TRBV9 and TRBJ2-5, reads DSGVTQTPKHLITATGQRVTLRCSPRSGDLSVYWYQQSLDQGLQFLIQYYNGEERAKGNILERFSAQQFPDLHSELNLSSLELGDSALYFCASSAFGGETQYFGPGTRLLVL.

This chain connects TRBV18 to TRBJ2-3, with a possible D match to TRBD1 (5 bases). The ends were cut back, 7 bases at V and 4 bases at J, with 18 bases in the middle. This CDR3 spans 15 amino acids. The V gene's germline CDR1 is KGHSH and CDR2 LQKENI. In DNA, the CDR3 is TGTGCCAGCTTACCTGTCACCAGGGTTCCAGATACGCAGTATTTT. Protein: CASLPVTRVPDTQYF. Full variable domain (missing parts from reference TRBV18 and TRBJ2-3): NAGVMQNPRHLVRRRGQEARLRCSPMKGHSHVYWYRQLPEEGLKFMVYLQKENIIDESGMPKERFSAEFPKEGPSILRIQQVVRGDSAAYFCASLPVTRVPDTQYFGPGTRLTVL.

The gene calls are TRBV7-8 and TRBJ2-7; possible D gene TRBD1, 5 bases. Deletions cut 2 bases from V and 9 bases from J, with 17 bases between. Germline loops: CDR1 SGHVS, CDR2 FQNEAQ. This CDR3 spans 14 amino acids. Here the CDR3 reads CASSLRTNLRAQYF. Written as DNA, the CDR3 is TGTGCCAGCAGCTTAAGGACAAATCTACGAGCGCAGTACTTC. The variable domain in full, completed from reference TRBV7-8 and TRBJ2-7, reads GAGVSQSPRYKVAKRGQDVALRCDPISGHVSLFWYQQALGQGPEFLTYFQNEAQLDKSGLPSDRFFAERPEGSVSTLKIQRTQQEDSAVYLCASSLRTNLRAQYFGPGTRLTVT.

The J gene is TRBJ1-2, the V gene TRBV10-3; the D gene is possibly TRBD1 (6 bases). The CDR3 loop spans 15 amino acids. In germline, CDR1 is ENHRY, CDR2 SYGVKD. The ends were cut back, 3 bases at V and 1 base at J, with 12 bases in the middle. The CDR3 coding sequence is TGTGCCATCAGTGATAGTCTACAGGGTAACTATGGCTACACCTTC. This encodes CAISDSLQGNYGYTF.

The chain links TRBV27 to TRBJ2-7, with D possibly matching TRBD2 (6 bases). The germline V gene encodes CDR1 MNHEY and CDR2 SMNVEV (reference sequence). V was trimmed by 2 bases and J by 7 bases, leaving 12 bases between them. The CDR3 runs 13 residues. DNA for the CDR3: TGTGCCAGCAGTTTAGTCCTCGGGGGAGAGCAGTACTTC. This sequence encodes CASSLVLGGEQYF.

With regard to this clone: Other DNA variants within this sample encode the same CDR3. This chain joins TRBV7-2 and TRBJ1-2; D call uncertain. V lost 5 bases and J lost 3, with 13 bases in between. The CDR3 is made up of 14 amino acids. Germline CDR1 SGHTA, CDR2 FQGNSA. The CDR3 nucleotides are TGTGCCAGCAGCCCAGTAGGGAGGGACTATGGCTACACCTTC. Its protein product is CASSPVGRDYGYTF.

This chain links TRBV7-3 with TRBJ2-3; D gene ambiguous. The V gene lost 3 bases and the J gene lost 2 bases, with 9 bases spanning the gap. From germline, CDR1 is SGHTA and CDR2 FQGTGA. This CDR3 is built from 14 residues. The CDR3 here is CASSLMASTDTQYF. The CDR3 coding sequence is TGTGCCAGCAGCTTGATGGCATCCACAGATACGCAGTATTTT.

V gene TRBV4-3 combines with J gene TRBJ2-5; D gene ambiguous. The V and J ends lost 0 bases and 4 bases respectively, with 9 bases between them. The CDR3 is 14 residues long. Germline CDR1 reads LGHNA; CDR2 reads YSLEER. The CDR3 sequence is CASSQDSSRETQYF. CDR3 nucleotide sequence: TGCGCCAGCAGCCAAGACTCTAGTCGAGAGACCCAGTACTTC.

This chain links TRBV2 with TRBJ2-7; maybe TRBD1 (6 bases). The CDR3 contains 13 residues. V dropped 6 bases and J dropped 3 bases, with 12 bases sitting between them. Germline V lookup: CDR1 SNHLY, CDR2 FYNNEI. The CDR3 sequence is CASRTGTLYEQYF. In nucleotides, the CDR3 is TGTGCCAGCAGAACCGGGACACTCTACGAGCAGTACTTC.

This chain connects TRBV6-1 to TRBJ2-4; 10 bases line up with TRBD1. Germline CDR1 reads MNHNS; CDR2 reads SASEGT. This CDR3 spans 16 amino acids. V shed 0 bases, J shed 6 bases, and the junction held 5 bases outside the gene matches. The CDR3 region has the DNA TGTGCCAGCAGTGAAGCGAGACAGGGGGCAGCAAACATTCAGTACTTC. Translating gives CASSEARQGAANIQYF.